Listed below are T cell receptor beta chains from one sample, sequenced in a study of cytomegalovirus exposure and HLA in healthy donors. Sequencing was performed with immunoSEQ multiplex PCR; in TCRdb, only in-frame clones are kept and a portion is missing. This table lists around 200,000 clones. Input material: PBMCs. The source of these receptors is a girl aged 2 to 10 in good health and CMV-seropositive. Both conserved end residues are part of each CDR3. The order of the fields is J gene, V gene, D gene, CDR3 DNA, CDR3 protein. D genes are given only for firm matches.

>TRBJ1-5|TRBV7-9|-
TGTGCCAGCAGCTTAGAGGGGGTAAGCAATCAGCCCCAGCATTTT
CASSLEGVSNQPQHF
>TRBJ1-3|TRBV27|TRBD1
TGTGCCAGCAGCCTCTCGTTAGGGACAGTGGGAAACACCATATATTTT
CASSLSLGTVGNTIYF
>TRBJ2-3|TRBV7-2|TRBD1
TGTGCCAGCAGCCCCGGGACAGTCCTCACAGATACGCAGTATTTT
CASSPGTVLTDTQYF
>TRBJ2-5|TRBV7-9|-
TGTGCCAGCAGCTCCCGGGGGAGGCTGGGTGTGACCCAGTACTTC
CASSSRGRLGVTQYF
>TRBJ2-1|TRBV25-1|TRBD2
TGTGCCAGCAGTGAATGGGGGGGGATCAATGAGCAGTTCTTC
CASSEWGGINEQFF
>TRBJ1-2|TRBV6-6|-
TGTGCCAGCAGACCCCCGGGGGGGGAGAACTATGGCTACACCTTC
CASRPPGGENYGYTF
>TRBJ2-1|TRBV7-9|TRBD2
TGTGCCAGCAGCCGAGCGGGGGATACCAGCTCCTACAATGAGCAGTTCTTC
CASSRAGDTSSYNEQFF
>TRBJ2-3|TRBV6-5|-
TGTGCCAGCACCGGGACTGCAGATACGCAGTATTTT
CASTGTADTQYF
>TRBJ1-3|TRBV15|-
TGTGCCACCAGCCCTAGAAACCAGGGACAATCCTACTCTGGAAACACCATATATTTT
CATSPRNQGQSYSGNTIYF
>TRBJ2-7|TRBV6-5|TRBD2
TGTGCCAGCAGTTACGGGACTAGCGGGAGGGGCGAGCAGTACTTC
CASSYGTSGRGEQYF
>TRBJ2-7|TRBV27|TRBD2
TGTGCCAGCAGTCCATACCGGACTAGCGGGAGATACGAGCAGTACTTC
CASSPYRTSGRYEQYF
>TRBJ2-7|TRBV28|TRBD1
TGTGCCAGCAGTCCCTGGACAGGACGATCCTACGAGCAGTACTTC
CASSPWTGRSYEQYF
>TRBJ1-6|TRBV27|-
TGTGCCAGCAGTCCTGGTGGCTATTCACCCCTCCACTTT
CASSPGGYSPLHF
>TRBJ2-2|TRBV2|TRBD2
TGTGCCAGCAGTAGCGGGAGGGCCGTAAACACCGGGGAGCTGTTTTTT
CASSSGRAVNTGELFF
>TRBJ2-7|TRBV7-2|TRBD2
TGTGCCAGCAGCCGGGGACTAGCGGGCGCCGAGCAGTACTTC
CASSRGLAGAEQYF
>TRBJ2-2|TRBV11-2|-
TGTGCCAGCAGCTTAAAACAGCAACCACCGAACACCGGGGAGCTGTTTTTT
CASSLKQQPPNTGELFF
>TRBJ2-3|TRBV9|-
TGTGCCAGCAGCGTGGCTAGCGAGGACACAGATACGCAGTATTTT
CASSVASEDTDTQYF
>TRBJ2-1|TRBV5-1|-
TGCGCCAGCAGCTTGAGCTACGCCTCCTACAATGAGCAGTTCTTC
CASSLSYASYNEQFF
>TRBJ2-7|TRBV29-1|-
TGCAGCATACTTAACGGGTACGAGCAGTACTTC
CSILNGYEQYF
>TRBJ1-1|TRBV28|TRBD1
TGTGCCAGCAGTACCCCGACAGGGGTCGACCTTGAAGCTTTCTTT
CASSTPTGVDLEAFF
>TRBJ1-4|TRBV7-9|-
TGTGCCAGCAGCGCCTCGGCAGGCGAATATGGAAAACTGTTTTTT
CASSASAGEYGKLFF
>TRBJ1-2|TRBV7-9|-
TGTGCCAGCAGCTTAATCGGGGGGCTGGGAGGCTACACCTTC
CASSLIGGLGGYTF
>TRBJ1-2|TRBV25-1|-
TGTGCCAGCAGTGCCCTGGGGGGGGTCTATGGCTACACCTTC
CASSALGGVYGYTF
>TRBJ2-5|TRBV10-1|TRBD1
TGCGCCAGCAGTGAGCCTACCCCAGGGGGCACGTCGGAGACCCAGTACTTC
CASSEPTPGGTSETQYF
>TRBJ1-1|TRBV5-4|-
TGTGCCAGCAGAATTCCCCCGGGGGCTGAAGCTTTCTTT
CASRIPPGAEAFF
>TRBJ2-3|TRBV10-1|-
TGCGCCAGCAGTGAGTCGGGAGGTATCTCCGCCACGCAGTATTTT
CASSESGGISATQYF
>TRBJ1-4|TRBV21-1|-
TGTGCCAGCCTCAGGGTCGGGGGAACTAATGAAAAACTGTTTTTT
CASLRVGGTNEKLFF
>TRBJ1-5|TRBV19|TRBD1
TGTGCCAGTAGTAATTGGACGGGACAGGGCGTAAATCAGCCCCAGCATTTT
CASSNWTGQGVNQPQHF
>TRBJ1-5|TRBV20-1|-
TGCAGTGCTAGCGGGTCAACCTTGCATTTT
CSASGSTLHF
>TRBJ2-2|TRBV29-1|-
TGCAGCGTTGGGTCCAGGGTGAACACCGGGGAGCTGTTTTTT
CSVGSRVNTGELFF
>TRBJ2-2|TRBV5-1|-
TGCGCCAGCTCTTGGTCAGGGAACACCGGGGAGCTGTTTTTT
CASSWSGNTGELFF
>TRBJ2-7|TRBV5-4|TRBD1
TGTGCCAGCAGCTTATCGGACGAGACAGGGGTTTTCGGGGAGCAGTACTTC
CASSLSDETGVFGEQYF
>TRBJ1-5|TRBV5-1|-
TGCGCCAGTCAAAAGGGCCCCGGGGGCAATCAGCCCCAGCATTTT
CASQKGPGGNQPQHF
>TRBJ2-7|TRBV4-1|-
TGCGCCAGCAGCCAAGGAACGAGCGAGCAGTACTTC
CASSQGTSEQYF
>TRBJ2-7|TRBV7-8|TRBD1
TGTGCCAGCAGCTCCACCGGGACAGGGGGCCAAGTATCCCTTTCCTACGAGCAGTACTTC
CASSSTGTGGQVSLSYEQYF
>TRBJ2-6|TRBV30|-
TGTGCCTGTCAGGACTCTGGGGCCAACGTCCTGACTTTC
CACQDSGANVLTF
>TRBJ1-1|TRBV27|TRBD1
TGTGCCAGCAGTCCCCGGACAGGGGGCTTGGCTGAAGCTTTCTTT
CASSPRTGGLAEAFF